These 2 T cell receptor delta chains were all obtained from the same sample, sequenced in a study of Vδ1+ human thymocytes. For these receptors, no antigen is known. Sequences come from RNA converted to cDNA by reverse transcription. Pooled V-gene forward primers with one constant-region reverse primer generated the CDR3 amplicons by multiplex PCR. TCRdb reanalysed the multiplex PCR reads via CATT. The repertoire holds under 80,000 delta-chain clones, with 30% to 40% as singletons. Study outcomes and limitations: Highly polyclonal TRG and TRD repertoires with Gaussian CDR3 length distributions appeared in thymus.

The sequenced sample consisted of Vdelta1+ gamma-delta thymocytes from the thymus. Subset: FACS-sorted CD3+ TCRalphabeta- TCRVdelta1+ TCRVdelta2- thymocytes. Receptor source: a boy under two years old who had congenital heart surgery.

The J gene is TRDJ2, the V gene TRDV1, with TRDD3 matching over 7 bases. This CDR3 is built from 24 residues. The V gene's germline CDR1 is TSWWSYY and CDR2 QGS. J gave up 1 base and V 3 bases, and 29 bases lay outside the gene matches. The CDR3 region is CALGEYGGDGGGHTLLGLTAQLFF. In DNA form, the CDR3 reads TGTGCTCTTGGGGAGTACGGGGGGGATGGAGGTGGCCACACGCTACTGGGTTTGACAGCACAACTCTTCTTT.

The V gene is TRDV1, the J gene TRDJ1, with D unresolved. From germline, CDR1 is TSWWSYY and CDR2 QGS. CDR3 length: 16 amino acids. Trimming stripped 4 bases from V and 1 base from J, with 16 bases between. The CDR3, as DNA: TGTGCTCTTGGGGCCCCTCGATCTACATGCACCGATAAACTCATCTTT. As protein: CALGAPRSTCTDKLIF.